This T cell receptor (beta chain) originates from a study of blood T cell repertoires in COVID-19. The table came from immunoSEQ multiplex PCR; TCRdb's copy has only in-frame clones and leaves some out. Of fewer than 300,000 clones in the sample, 87% were seen once. This clone showed up just a few times. CDR3 size: 17 residues. With V trimmed by 3 bases and J by 0 bases, 5 bases remained unmatched. Germline V gene data show CDR1 as SGHKS and CDR2 as YYEKEE (reference sequence). The sample was peripheral blood. The receptor comes from a woman in her forties who had recovered from COVID-19. The rearrangement links TRBV5-5 to TRBJ2-2; 10 bases line up with TRBD1. Written as DNA, the CDR3 is TGTGCCAGCAGCTCTAAGACAGGGGGCTCGAACACCGGGGAGCTGTTTTTT. Its translation is CASSSKTGGSNTGELFF.